This TCR beta chain was profiled in a study of blood T cells in healthy people across ages. Study as a whole: Template-switching capture recovered about one barcoded beta molecule per two T cells.

The donors, all healthy, were Caucasians living in Russia, aged about 6 to 95. CDR3 length: 16 amino acids. V trimming: 3 bases; J trimming: 8 bases; junction bases outside the gene matches: 13. Germline CDR1 reads DFQATT; CDR2 reads SNEGSKA (reference sequence). As concerns this clonotype: The antigen remains unidentified. This may arise from a read error, as a much more abundant clone is one base away.

Study results and limitations: Older individuals had lower TCR beta diversity per million T cells (the decline was roughly linear).

PCR was performed a second time for about 7 to 11 cycles using a sample-barcoded 5' primer and a J-beta primer mix. TCRdb redid the calling of the 5' RACE reads with MiXCR, one entry per CDR3 protein. The sample lists more than 900,000 distinct CDR3 sequences; just under 30% were seen once. The same specimen was also included in a second study, on T cells of mothers and their children. As that report states: Reads recorded for TCR beta CDR3 numbered over 9.5 million per mother and about 3 million per child.

The chain uses TRBV20-1 and TRBJ2-6; 7 nucleotides match TRBD2. This TCR was recovered from a woman aged 40 to 50 in good health. Specimen: blood. This CDR3 is CSASLAVTLGTNVLTF. As DNA, the CDR3 is TGCAGTGCTAGTCTAGCGGTGACCCTCGGGACCAACGTCCTGACTTTC.